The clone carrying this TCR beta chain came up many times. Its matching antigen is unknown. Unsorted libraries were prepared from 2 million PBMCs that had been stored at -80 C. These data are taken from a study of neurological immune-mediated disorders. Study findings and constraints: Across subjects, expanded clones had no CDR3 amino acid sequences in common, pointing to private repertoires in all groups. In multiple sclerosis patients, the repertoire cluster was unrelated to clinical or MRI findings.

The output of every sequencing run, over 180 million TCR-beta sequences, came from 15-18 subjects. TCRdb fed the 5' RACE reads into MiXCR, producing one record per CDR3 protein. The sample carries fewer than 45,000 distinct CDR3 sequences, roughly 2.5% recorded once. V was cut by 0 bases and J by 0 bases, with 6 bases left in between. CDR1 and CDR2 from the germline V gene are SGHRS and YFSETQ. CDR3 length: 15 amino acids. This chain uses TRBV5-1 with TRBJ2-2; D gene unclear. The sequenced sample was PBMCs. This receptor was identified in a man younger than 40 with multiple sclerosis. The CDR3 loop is CASSLGATNTGELFF. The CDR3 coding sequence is TGCGCCAGCAGCTTGGGAGCGACGAACACCGGGGAGCTGTTTTTT.